This T cell receptor beta chain comes out of a study of T cell responses to AZD1222 COVID-19 vaccine. Regarding the study as a whole: Donors were chiefly white British, with a greater number of females, and clonal diversity was perhaps underestimated. Baseline antibody screening turned up just 6 or 7 seropositive AZD1222 recipients.

TCRdb keeps only in-frame clones here, not all; method: immunoSEQ multiplex PCR. The table has roughly 110,000 clones, over 80% seen once. The length of the CDR3 is 15 residues. Germline V gene data show CDR1 as MNHEY and CDR2 as SMNVEV (reference sequence). The germline V and J ends were trimmed by 6 bases and 2 bases, with 16 bases remaining between them. About this clone: The antigen remains unidentified.

The sequence was obtained from an adult who received the AZD1222 COVID-19 vaccine. The material was peripheral blood, obtained 28 days after the second AZD1222 dose. This chain joins TRBV27 and TRBJ1-1; possible D gene TRBD1, 6 bases. CDR3 loop: CASRTTGTHNTEAFF. CDR3 bases: TGTGCCAGCAGGACTACCGGGACACATAACACTGAAGCTTTCTTT.